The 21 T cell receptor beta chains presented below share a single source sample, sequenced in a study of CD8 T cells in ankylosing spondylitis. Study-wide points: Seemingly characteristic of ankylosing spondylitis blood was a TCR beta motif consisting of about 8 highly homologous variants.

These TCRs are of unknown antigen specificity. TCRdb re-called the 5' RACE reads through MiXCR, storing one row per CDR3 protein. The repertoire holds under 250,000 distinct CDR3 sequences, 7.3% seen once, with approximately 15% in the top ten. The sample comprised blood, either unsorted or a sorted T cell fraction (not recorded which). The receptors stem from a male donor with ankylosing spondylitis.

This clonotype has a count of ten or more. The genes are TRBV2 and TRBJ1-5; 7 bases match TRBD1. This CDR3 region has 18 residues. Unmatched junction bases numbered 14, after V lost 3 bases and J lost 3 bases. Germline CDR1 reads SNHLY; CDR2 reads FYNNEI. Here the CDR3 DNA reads TGTGCCAGCAGTGATAATTTGCGGGGACAGATCGACAATCAGCCCCAGCATTTT. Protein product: CASSDNLRGQIDNQPQHF. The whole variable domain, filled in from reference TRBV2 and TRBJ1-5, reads EPEVTQTPSHQVTQMGQEVILRCVPISNHLYFYWYRQILGQKVEFLVSFYNNEISEKSEIFDDQFSVERPDGSNFTLKIRSTKLEDSAMYFCASSDNLRGQIDNQPQHFGDGTRLSIL.

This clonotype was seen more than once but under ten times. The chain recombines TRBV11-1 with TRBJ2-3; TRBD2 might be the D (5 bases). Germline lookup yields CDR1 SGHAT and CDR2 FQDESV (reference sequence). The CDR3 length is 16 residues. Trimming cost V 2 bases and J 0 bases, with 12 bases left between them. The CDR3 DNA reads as TGTGCCAGCAGCTTACCACGGGGAACTAGCACAGATACGCAGTATTTT. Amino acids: CASSLPRGTSTDTQYF.

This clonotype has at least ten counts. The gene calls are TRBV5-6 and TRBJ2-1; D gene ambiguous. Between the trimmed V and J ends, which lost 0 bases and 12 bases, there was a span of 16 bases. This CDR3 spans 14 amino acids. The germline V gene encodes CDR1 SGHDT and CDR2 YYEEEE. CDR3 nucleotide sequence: TGTGCCAGCAGCTTGGGCCTCATGGCAAGTGTGCAGTTCTTC. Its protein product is CASSLGLMASVQFF.

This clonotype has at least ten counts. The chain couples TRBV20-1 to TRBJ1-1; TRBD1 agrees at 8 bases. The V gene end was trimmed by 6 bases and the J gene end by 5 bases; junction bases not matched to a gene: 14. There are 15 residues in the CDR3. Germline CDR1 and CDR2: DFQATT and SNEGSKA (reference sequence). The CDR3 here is CSALEQGVSLTEAFF. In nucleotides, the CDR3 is TGCAGTGCCCTCGAACAGGGGGTTAGCTTGACTGAAGCTTTCTTT.

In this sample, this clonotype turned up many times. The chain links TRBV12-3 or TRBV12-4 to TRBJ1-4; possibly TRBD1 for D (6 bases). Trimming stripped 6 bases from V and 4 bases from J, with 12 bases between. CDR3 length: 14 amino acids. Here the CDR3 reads CASRPRGSNEKLFF. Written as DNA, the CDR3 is TGTGCCAGCAGGCCGAGGGGGAGTAATGAAAAACTGTTTTTT.

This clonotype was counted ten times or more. The CDR3 DNA is TGCAGCGTTGAATCCCCCTGGACAGAGACCGGGGAGCTGTTTTTT. Translated: CSVESPWTETGELFF. The V gene is TRBV29-1, the J gene TRBJ2-2; tentatively, D is TRBD1 (6 bases). Germline V gene data show CDR1 as SQVTM and CDR2 as ANQGSEA. This CDR3 has 15 residues. Trimming cost V 2 bases and J 5 bases, with 15 bases left between them.

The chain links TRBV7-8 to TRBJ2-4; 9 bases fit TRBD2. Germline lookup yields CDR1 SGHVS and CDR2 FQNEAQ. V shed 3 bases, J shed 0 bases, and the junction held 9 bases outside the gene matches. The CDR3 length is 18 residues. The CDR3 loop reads CASSFGTSRPLAKNIQYF. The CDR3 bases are TGTGCCAGCAGCTTCGGGACTAGCCGGCCCCTAGCCAAAAACATTCAGTACTTC.

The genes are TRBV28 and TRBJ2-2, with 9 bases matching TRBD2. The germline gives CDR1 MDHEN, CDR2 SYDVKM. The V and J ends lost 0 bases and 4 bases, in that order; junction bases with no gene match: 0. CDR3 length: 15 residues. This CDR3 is CASSLWRGGTGELFF. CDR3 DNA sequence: TGTGCCAGCAGTTTATGGCGGGGGGGCACCGGGGAGCTGTTTTTT. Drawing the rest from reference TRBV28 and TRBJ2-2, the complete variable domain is DVKVTQSSRYLVKRTGEKVFLECVQDMDHENMFWYRQDPGLGLRLIYFSYDVKMKEKGDIPEGYSVSREKKERFSLILESASTNQTSMYLCASSLWRGGTGELFFGEGSRLTVL.

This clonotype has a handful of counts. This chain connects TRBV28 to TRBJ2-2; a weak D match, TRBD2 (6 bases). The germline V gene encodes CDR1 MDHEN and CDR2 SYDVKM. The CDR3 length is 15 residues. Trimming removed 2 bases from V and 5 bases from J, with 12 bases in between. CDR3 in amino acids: CASSLRREKTGELFF. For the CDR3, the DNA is TGTGCCAGCAGTTTAAGGCGGGAAAAAACCGGGGAGCTGTTTTTT.

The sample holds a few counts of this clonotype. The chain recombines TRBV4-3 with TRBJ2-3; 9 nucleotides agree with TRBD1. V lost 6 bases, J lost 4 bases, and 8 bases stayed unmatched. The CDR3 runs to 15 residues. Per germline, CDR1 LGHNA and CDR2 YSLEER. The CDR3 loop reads CASRAGQGFADTQYF. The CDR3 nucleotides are TGCGCCAGCAGAGCGGGACAGGGTTTTGCAGATACGCAGTATTTT.

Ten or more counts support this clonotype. The CDR3 loop reads CASSYGTLAGGLYEQYF. Written as DNA, the CDR3 is TGTGCCAGCAGTTACGGAACTCTAGCGGGAGGCCTCTACGAGCAGTACTTC. The rearrangement links TRBV6-5 to TRBJ2-7; TRBD2 matches at 11 bases. V shed 2 bases and J 3 bases; nucleotides not matched to a gene: 9. The CDR3 consists of 17 residues. Germline V gives CDR1 MNHEY, CDR2 SVGAGI.

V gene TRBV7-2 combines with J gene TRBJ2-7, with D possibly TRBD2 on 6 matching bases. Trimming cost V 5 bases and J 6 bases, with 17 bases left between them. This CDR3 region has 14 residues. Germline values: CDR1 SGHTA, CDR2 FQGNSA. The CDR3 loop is CASSPRLVTAEQYF. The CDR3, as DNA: TGTGCCAGCAGCCCACGACTAGTAACGGCCGAGCAGTACTTC. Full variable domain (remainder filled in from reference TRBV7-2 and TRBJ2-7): GAGVSQSPSNKVTEKGKDVELRCDPISGHTALYWYRQSLGQGLEFLIYFQGNSAPDKSGLPSDRFSAERTGGSVSTLTIQRTQQEDSAVYLCASSPRLVTAEQYFGPGTRLTVT.

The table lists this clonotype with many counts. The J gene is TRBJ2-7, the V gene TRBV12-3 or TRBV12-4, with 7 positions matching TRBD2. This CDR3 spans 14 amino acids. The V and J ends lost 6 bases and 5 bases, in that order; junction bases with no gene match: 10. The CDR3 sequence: CASSDLGGIHEQYF. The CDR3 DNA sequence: TGTGCCAGCAGCGACCTGGGAGGGATCCACGAGCAGTACTTC.

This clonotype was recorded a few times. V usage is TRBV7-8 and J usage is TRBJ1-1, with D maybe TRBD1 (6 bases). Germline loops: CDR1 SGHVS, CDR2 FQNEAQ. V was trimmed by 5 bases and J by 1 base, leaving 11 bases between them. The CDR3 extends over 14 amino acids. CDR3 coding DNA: TGTGCCAGCAGCGCAGGGGAAGGGAACACTGAAGCTTTCTTT. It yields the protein CASSAGEGNTEAFF.

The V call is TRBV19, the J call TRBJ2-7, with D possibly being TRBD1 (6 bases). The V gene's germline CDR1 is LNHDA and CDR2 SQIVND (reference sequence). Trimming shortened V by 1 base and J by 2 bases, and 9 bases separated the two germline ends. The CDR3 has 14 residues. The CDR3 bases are TGTGCCAGTAGTATAGTAGCAGGGGCCTACGAGCAGTACTTC. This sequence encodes CASSIVAGAYEQYF.

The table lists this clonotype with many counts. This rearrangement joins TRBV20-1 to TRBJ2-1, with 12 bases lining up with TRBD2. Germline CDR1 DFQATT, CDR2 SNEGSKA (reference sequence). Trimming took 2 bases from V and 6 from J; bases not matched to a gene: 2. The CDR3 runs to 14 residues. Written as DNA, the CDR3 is TGCAGTGCTAGACTAGCGGGGGGGCTCAATGAGCAGTTCTTC. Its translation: CSARLAGGLNEQFF.

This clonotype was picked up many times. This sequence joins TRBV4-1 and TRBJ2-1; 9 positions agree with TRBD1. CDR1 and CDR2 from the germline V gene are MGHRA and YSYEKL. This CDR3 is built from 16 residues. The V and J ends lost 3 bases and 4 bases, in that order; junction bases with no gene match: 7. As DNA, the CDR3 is TGCGCCAGCAGCCATCAACAGGGGGCGGGTTACAATGAGCAGTTCTTC. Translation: CASSHQQGAGYNEQFF.

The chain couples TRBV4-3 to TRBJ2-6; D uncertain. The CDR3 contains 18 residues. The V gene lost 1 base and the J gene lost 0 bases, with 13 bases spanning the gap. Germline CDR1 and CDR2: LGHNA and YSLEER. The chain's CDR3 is CASSQVWQISSGANVLTF. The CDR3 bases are TGCGCCAGCAGCCAAGTTTGGCAGATCAGCTCTGGGGCCAACGTCCTGACTTTC.

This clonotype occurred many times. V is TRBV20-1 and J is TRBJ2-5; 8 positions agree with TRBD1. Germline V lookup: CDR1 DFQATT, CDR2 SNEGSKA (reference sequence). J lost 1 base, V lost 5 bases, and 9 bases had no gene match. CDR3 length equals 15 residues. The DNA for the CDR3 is TGCAGTGCTCGAAGAACGGACAGGGCCCAAGAGACCCAGTACTTC. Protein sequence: CSARRTDRAQETQYF.

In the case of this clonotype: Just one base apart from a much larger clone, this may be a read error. CDR3 DNA sequence: TGTGCCAGCAGTTTAAGCAACAGCTATGGCTACAACTTC. This encodes CASSLSNSYGYNF. The J gene is TRBJ1-2, the V gene TRBV28, with D uncertain. The CDR3 is made up of 13 amino acids. Germline V gene data show CDR1 as MDHEN and CDR2 as SYDVKM.

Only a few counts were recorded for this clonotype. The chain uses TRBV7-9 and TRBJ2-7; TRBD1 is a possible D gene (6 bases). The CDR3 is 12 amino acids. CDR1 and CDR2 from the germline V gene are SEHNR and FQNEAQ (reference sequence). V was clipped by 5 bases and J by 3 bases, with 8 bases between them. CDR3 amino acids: CASSTQGYEQYF. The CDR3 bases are TGTGCCAGCAGCACACAGGGCTACGAGCAGTACTTC.